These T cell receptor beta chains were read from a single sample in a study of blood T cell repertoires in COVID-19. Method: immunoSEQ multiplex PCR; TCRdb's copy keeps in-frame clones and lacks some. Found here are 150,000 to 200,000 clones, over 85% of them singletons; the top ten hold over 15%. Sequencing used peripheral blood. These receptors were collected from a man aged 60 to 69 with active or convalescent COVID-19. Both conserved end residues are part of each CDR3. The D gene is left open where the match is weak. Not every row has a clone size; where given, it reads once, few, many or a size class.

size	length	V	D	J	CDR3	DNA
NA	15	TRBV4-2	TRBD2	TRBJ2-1	CASSQVTSGHNEQFF	TGTGCCAGCAGCCAAGTAACTAGCGGGCACAATGAGCAGTTCTTC
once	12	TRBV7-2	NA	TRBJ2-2	CASSIRSGELFF	TGTGCCAGCAGCATCCGGAGCGGGGAGCTGTTTTTT
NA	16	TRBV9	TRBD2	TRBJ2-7	CASSVALAGSPYEQYF	TGTGCCAGCAGCGTAGCTCTAGCGGGAAGTCCCTACGAGCAGTACTTC
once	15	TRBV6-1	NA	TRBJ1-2	CASSEARQGTYGYTF	TGTGCCAGCAGTGAAGCTCGGCAGGGGACGTATGGCTACACCTTC
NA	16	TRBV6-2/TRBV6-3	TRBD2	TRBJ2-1	CASSPRGGAGYNEQFF	TGTGCCAGCAGCCCTCGCGGGGGGGCGGGTTACAATGAGCAGTTCTTC
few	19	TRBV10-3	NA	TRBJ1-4	CAISEWALTGFATNEKLFF	TGTGCCATCAGTGAATGGGCCCTCACAGGGTTTGCAACTAATGAAAAACTGTTTTTT
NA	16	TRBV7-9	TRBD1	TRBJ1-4	CASSSGQGITNEKLFF	TGTGCCAGCAGCTCCGGACAGGGCATAACTAATGAAAAACTGTTTTTT
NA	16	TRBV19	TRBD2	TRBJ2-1	CASSSPGLAGVYEQFF	TGTGCCAGTAGTTCCCCGGGACTAGCGGGAGTCTATGAGCAGTTCTTC
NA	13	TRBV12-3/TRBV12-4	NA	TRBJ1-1	CASSLAPVTEAFF	TGTGCCAGCAGTTTAGCGCCGGTTACTGAAGCTTTCTTT
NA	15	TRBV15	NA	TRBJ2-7	CATSREAGLTYEQYF	TGTGCCACCAGCAGAGAGGCGGGACTTACCTACGAGCAGTACTTC
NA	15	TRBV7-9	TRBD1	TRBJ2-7	CASSYLGQGSYEQYF	TGTGCCAGCAGCTACCTGGGACAGGGATCCTACGAGCAGTACTTC
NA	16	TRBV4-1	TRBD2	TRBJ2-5	CASSRTSGGSRETQYF	TGCGCCAGCAGCCGCACTAGCGGGGGCTCGAGGGAGACCCAGTACTTC
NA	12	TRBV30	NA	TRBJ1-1	CAWRLSGTEAFF	TGTGCCTGGCGTCTTTCAGGCACTGAAGCTTTCTTT
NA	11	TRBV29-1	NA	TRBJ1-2	CSTQESGGYTF	TGCAGCACACAGGAAAGCGGGGGGTACACCTTC
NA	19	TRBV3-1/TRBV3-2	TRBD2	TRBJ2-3	CASSQIRASGILSTDTQYF	TGTGCCAGCAGCCAAATTCGGGCTAGCGGGATATTGTCCACAGATACGCAGTATTTT
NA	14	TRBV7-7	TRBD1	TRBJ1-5	CASSFQDRAQPQHF	TGTGCCAGCAGCTTCCAGGACAGGGCACAGCCCCAGCATTTT
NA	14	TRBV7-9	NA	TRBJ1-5	CASSSLPKGEPQHF	TGTGCCAGCAGCTCACTCCCTAAAGGGGAGCCCCAGCATTTT
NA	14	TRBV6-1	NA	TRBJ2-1	CASSEGTTQYQQFF	TGTGCCAGCAGTGAAGGGACTACGCAATATCAGCAGTTCTTC
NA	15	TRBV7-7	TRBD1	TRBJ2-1	CASSRGQGPYNEQFF	TGTGCCAGCAGCCGAGGACAGGGGCCCTACAATGAGCAGTTCTTC
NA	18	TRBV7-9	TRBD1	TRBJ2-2	CASIPDRGQRLPPGELFF	TGTGCCAGCATCCCGGACAGGGGGCAGAGACTACCCCCCGGGGAGCTGTTTTTT
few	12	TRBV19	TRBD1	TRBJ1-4	CASAGGGEKLFF	TGTGCCAGTGCAGGGGGAGGTGAAAAACTGTTTTTT
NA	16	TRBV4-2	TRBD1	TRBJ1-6	CASSQPGQGPGSPLHF	TGTGCCAGCAGCCAACCTGGACAGGGGCCAGGTTCACCCCTCCACTTT
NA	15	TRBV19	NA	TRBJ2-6	CASSTVRSGANVLTF	TGTGCCAGTAGTACCGTCAGATCTGGGGCCAACGTCCTGACTTTC
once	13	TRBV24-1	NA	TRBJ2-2	CATNLREGGELFF	TGTGCCACCAACCTGAGGGAAGGCGGGGAGCTGTTTTTT
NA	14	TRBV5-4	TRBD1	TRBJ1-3	CASSDRGVGNTIYF	TGTGCCAGCAGCGACAGGGGAGTTGGAAACACCATATATTTT
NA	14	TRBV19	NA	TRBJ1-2	CASRVASGVYGYTF	TGTGCCAGTAGGGTAGCCTCGGGGGTCTATGGCTACACCTTC